This T cell receptor (beta chain) is from a study of shared clonotypes between healthy human individuals. A few counts support this clone. Researchers divided each subset's genomic DNA evenly across several immunoSEQ plates. Sequencing was performed with immunoSEQ multiplex PCR; in TCRdb, only in-frame clones are kept and a portion is missing. The table has about 490,000 clones, over 75% seen once. Germline CDR1 and CDR2: SGHRS and YFSETQ. This CDR3 has 15 amino acids. Trimming shortened V by 4 bases and J by 4 bases, and 14 bases separated the two germline ends. The specimen was PBMCs. This TCR came from a woman between 40 and 55 years old in good health. Some clones in this sample may be carry-over from other donors' samples. The rearrangement uses TRBV5-1 and TRBJ2-2; a weak D match, TRBD1 (6 bases). As DNA, the CDR3 is TGCGCCAGCAGCCCCCAGGACAGTTCCACCGGGGAGCTGTTTTTT. This codes for CASSPQDSSTGELFF.